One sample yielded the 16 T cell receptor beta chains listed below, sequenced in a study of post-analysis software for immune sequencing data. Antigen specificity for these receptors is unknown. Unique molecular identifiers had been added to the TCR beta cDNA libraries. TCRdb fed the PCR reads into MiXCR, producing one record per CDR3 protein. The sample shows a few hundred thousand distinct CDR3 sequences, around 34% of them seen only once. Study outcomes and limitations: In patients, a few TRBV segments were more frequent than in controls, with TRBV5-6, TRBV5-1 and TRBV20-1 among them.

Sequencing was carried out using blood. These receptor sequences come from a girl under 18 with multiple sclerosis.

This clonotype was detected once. The CDR3 DNA is TGTGCCAGCAGCCAAGCGGGGGGGATCTACAATGAGCAGTTCTTC. Translated, it gives CASSQAGGIYNEQFF. The chain employs TRBV3-1 and TRBJ2-1; 8 bases fit TRBD2. This CDR3 contains 15 residues. Germline CDR1 LGHDT, CDR2 YNNKEL (reference sequence). V dropped 1 base and J dropped 3; count of bases not matched to a gene: 2.

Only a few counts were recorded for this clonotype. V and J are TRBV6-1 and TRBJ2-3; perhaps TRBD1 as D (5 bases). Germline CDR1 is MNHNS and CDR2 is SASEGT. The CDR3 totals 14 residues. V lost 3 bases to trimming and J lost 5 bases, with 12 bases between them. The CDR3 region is CASSDQDTRDTQYF. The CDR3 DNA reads TGTGCCAGCAGTGATCAGGACACCCGAGATACGCAGTATTTT.

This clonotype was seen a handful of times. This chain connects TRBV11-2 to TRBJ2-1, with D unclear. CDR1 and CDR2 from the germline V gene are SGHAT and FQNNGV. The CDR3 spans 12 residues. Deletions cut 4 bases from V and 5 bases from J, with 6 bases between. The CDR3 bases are TGTGCCAGCAGCTCCCGGGACAATGAGCAGTTCTTC. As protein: CASSSRDNEQFF.

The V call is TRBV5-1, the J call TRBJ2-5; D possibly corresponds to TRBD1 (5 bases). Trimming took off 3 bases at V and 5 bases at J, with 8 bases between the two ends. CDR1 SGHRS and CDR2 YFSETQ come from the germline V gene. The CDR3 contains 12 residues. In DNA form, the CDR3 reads TGCGCCAGCAGCTCAGGGATGGAGACCCAGTACTTC. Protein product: CASSSGMETQYF.

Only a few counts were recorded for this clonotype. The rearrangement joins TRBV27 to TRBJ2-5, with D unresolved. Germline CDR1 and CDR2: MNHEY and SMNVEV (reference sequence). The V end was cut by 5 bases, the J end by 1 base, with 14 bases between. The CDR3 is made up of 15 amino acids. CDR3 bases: TGTGCCAGCAGTCTTGGAGCAGCCTTCCAAGAGACCCAGTACTTC. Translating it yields CASSLGAAFQETQYF.

The CDR3 here is CASNLSGASGDTQYF. The CDR3, as DNA: TGTGCCAGCAACCTCAGCGGAGCCTCGGGGGATACGCAGTATTTT. The V and J genes are TRBV12-3 or TRBV12-4 and TRBJ2-3, with TRBD2 as a possible D gene (5 bases). The CDR3 is 15 amino acids. The V and J ends lost 7 bases and 6 bases respectively, with 20 bases between them.

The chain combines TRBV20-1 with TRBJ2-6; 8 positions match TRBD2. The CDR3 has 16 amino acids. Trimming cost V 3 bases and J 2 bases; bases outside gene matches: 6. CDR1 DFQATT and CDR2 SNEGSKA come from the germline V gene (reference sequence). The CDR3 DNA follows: TGCAGTGCTAGCAATTTACTAGCGGCTGGGGCCAACGTCCTGACTTTC. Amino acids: CSASNLLAAGANVLTF.

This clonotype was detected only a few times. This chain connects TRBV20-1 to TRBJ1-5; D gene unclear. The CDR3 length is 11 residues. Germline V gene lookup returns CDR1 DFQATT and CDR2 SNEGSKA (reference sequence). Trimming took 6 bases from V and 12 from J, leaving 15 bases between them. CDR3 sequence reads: CSAFEWGNQHF. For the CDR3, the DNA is TGCAGTGCGTTCGAATGGGGTAACCAGCATTTT.

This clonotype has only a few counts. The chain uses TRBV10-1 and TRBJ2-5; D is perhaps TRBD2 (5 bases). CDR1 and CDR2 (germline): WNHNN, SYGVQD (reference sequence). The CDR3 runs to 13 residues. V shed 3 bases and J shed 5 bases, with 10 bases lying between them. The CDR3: CASSDSSTETQYF. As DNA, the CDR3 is TGCGCCAGCAGTGATTCTAGCACCGAGACCCAGTACTTC.

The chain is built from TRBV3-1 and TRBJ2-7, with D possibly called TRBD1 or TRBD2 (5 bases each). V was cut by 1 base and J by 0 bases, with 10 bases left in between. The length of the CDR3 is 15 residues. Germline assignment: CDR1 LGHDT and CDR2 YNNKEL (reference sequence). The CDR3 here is CASSQAGTHSYEQYF. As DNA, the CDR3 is TGTGCCAGCAGCCAAGCCGGGACCCACTCCTACGAGCAGTACTTC.

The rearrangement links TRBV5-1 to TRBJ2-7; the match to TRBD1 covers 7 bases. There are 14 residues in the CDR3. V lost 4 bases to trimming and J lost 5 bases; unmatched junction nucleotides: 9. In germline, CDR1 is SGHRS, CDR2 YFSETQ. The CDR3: CASSHGTVSDEQYF. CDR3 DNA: TGCGCCAGCAGCCATGGGACAGTCTCGGACGAGCAGTACTTC. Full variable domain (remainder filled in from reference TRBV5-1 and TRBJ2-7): KAGVTQTPRYLIKTRGQQVTLSCSPISGHRSVSWYQQTPGQGLQFLFEYFSETQRNKGNFPGRFSGRQFSNSRSEMNVSTLELGDSALYLCASSHGTVSDEQYFGPGTRLTVT.

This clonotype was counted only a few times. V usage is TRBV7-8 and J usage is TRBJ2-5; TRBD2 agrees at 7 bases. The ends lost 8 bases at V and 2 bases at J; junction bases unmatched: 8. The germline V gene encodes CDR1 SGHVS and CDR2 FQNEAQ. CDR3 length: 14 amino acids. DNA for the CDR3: TGTGCCAGCTCCGGGGTCGGGGGGCAAGAGACCCAGTACTTC. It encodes CASSGVGGQETQYF.

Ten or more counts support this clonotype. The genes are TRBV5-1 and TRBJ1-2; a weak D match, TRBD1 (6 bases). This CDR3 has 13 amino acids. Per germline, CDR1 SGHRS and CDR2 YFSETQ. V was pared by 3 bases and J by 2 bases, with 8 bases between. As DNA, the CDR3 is TGCGCCAGCAGCTCCACAGGGAACTATGGCTACACCTTC. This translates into CASSSTGNYGYTF.

CDR3 sequence reads: CAISEPRLAGGRADTQYF. The CDR3 region has the DNA TGTGCCATCAGTGAGCCTAGACTAGCGGGGGGCCGAGCAGATACGCAGTATTTT. The chain recombines TRBV10-3 with TRBJ2-3; 13 bases match TRBD2. The CDR3 contains 18 residues. V gave up 2 bases and J gave up 4 bases; unmatched junction bases: 9. Germline V lookup: CDR1 ENHRY, CDR2 SYGVKD.

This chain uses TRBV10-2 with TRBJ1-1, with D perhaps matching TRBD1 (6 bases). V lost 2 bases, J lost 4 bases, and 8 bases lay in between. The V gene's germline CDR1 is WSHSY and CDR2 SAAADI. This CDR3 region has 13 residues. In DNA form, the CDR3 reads TGCGCCAGCAGTGAGCAGGGGATCACTGAAGCTTTCTTT. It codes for CASSEQGITEAFF.

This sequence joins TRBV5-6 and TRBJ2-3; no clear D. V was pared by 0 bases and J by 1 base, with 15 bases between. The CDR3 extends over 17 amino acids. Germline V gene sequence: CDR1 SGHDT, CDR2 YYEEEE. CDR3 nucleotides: TGTGCCAGCAGCTTGGCCAAGTTCGCGGCAGGCACAGATACGCAGTATTTT. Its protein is CASSLAKFAAGTDTQYF.